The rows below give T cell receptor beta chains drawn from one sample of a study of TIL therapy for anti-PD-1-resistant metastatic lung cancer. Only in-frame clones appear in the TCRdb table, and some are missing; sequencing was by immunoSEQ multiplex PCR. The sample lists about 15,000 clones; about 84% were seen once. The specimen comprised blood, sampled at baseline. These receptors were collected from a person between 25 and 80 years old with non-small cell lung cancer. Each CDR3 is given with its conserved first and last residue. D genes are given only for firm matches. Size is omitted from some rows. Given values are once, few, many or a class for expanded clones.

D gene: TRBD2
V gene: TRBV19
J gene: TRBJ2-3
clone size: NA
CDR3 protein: CASSRLGEGPRDTQYF
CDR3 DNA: TGTGCCAGTAGTAGGTTAGGGGAGGGGCCTCGGGATACGCAGTATTTT

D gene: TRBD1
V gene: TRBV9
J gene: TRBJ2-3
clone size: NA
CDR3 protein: CASSVRTGFADTQYF
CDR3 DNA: TGTGCCAGCAGCGTCCGGACAGGGTTCGCAGATACGCAGTATTTT

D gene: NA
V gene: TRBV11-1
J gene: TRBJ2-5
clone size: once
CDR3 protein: CASSRAGYQETQYF
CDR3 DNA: TGTGCCAGCAGCCGGGCGGGGTACCAAGAGACCCAGTACTTC

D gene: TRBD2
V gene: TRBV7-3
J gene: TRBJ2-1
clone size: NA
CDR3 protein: CASSTKGLAGAYNEQFF
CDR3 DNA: TGTGCCAGCAGCACTAAGGGACTAGCGGGGGCCTACAATGAGCAGTTCTTC

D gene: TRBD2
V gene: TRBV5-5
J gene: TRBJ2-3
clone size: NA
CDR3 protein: CASSLPLAGGDTQYF
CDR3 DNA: TGTGCCAGCAGCTTGCCACTAGCGGGGGGCGATACGCAGTATTTT

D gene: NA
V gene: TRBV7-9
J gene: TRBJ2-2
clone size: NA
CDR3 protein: CAGRQTLNTGELFF
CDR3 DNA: TGTGCCGGTCGACAGACCCTAAACACCGGGGAGCTGTTTTTT

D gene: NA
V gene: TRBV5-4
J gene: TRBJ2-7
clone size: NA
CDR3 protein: CASSPSWGLSSYEQYF
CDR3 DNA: TGTGCCAGCAGCCCAAGTTGGGGGCTTAGCTCCTACGAGCAGTACTTC

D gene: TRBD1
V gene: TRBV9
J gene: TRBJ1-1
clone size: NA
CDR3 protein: CASSVWTGVNTEAFF
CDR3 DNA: TGTGCCAGCAGCGTGTGGACAGGGGTGAACACTGAAGCTTTCTTT

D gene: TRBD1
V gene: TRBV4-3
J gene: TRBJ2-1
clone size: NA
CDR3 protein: CASRQTTGATYNEQFF
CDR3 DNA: TGCGCCAGCAGGCAGACGACAGGGGCTACCTACAATGAGCAGTTCTTC

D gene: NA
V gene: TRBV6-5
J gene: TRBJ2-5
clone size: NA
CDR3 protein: CASSYDPGDTQYF
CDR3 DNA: TGTGCCAGCAGTTACGATCCGGGGGACACCCAGTACTTC

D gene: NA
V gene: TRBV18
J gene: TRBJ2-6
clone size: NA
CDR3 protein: CASSPTDTGANVLTF
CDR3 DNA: TGTGCCAGCTCACCAACGGATACTGGGGCCAACGTCCTGACTTTC

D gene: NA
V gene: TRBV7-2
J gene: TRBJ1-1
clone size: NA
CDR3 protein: CASSPGIWNTEAFF
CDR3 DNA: TGTGCCAGCAGCCCCGGTATCTGGAACACTGAAGCTTTCTTT

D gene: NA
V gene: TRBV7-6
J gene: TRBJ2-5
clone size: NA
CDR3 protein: CASSLGPDRETQYF
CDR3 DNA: TGTGCCAGCAGCTTAGGACCCGATAGAGAGACCCAGTACTTC

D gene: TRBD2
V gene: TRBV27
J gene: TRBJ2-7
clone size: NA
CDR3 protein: CASSLKLAGPYEQYF
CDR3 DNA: TGTGCCAGCAGTTTAAAACTAGCGGGTCCCTACGAGCAGTACTTC

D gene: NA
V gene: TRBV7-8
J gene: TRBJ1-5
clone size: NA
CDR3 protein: CASSLYLDRVNQPQHF
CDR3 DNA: TGTGCCAGCAGCTTATACTTGGATCGAGTCAATCAGCCCCAGCATTTT

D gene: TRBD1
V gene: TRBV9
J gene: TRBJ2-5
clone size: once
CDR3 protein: CASTRQGEGETQYF
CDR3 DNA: TGTGCCAGCACCCGACAGGGGGAGGGAGAGACCCAGTACTTC

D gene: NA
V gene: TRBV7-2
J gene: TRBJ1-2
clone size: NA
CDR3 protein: CASSFAGLGYTF
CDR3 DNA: TGTGCCAGCAGCTTCGCAGGTTTAGGCTACACCTTC

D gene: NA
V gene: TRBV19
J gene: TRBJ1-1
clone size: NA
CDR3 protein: CASSGGDLSLNTEAFF
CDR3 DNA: TGTGCCAGTAGCGGCGGCGACTTAAGCCTGAACACTGAAGCTTTCTTT

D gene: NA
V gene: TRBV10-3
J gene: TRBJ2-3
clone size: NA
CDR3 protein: CAISGGRSADTQYF
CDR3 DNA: TGTGCCATCAGTGGTGGGAGGTCCGCTGATACGCAGTATTTT

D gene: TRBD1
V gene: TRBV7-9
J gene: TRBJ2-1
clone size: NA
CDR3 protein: CASLGDRAYNEQFF
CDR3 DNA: TGTGCCAGTTTGGGGGACAGGGCCTACAATGAGCAGTTCTTC

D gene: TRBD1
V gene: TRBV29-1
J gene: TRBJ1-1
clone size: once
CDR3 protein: CSVLGQGVQEAFF
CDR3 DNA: TGCAGCGTCCTGGGACAGGGGGTTCAGGAGGCTTTCTTT

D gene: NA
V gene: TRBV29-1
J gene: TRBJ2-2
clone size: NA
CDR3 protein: CSVEGQLNTGELFF
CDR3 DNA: TGCAGCGTTGAAGGTCAGCTTAACACCGGGGAGCTGTTTTTT

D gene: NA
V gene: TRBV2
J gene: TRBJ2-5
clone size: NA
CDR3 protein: CASSPTDHPETQYF
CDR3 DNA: TGTGCCAGCAGCCCGACGGATCATCCTGAGACCCAGTACTTC

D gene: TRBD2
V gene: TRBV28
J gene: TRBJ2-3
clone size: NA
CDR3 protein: CASIPGGSTDTQYF
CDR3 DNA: TGTGCCAGCATCCCCGGGGGGAGCACAGATACGCAGTATTTT

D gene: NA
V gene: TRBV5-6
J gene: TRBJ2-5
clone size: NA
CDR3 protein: CASSLYSASQETQYF
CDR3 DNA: TGTGCCAGCAGCTTGTATTCGGCTAGCCAAGAGACCCAGTACTTC

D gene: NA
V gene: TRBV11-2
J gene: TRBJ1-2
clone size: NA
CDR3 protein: CASSLDWSDNYGYTF
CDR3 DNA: TGTGCCAGCAGCTTAGATTGGTCCGATAACTATGGCTACACCTTC

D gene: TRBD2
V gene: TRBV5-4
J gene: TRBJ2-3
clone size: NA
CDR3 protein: CASSFGAGGRIDTQYF
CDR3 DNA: TGTGCCAGCAGCTTTGGGGCGGGGGGGAGGATAGATACGCAGTATTTT

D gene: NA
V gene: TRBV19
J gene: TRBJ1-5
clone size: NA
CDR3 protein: CASSRGQDAVGPQHF
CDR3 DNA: TGTGCCAGTAGTAGGGGGCAGGACGCCGTAGGGCCCCAGCATTTT

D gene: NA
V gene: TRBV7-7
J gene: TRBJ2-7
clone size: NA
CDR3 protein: CASSLVGLNAEQYF
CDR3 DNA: TGTGCCAGCAGCTTAGTCGGGCTCAACGCCGAGCAGTACTTC